Below are 10 T cell receptor beta chains sequenced from a single sample in a study of T cell responses to AZD1222 COVID-19 vaccine. Sequenced by immunoSEQ multiplex PCR; TCRdb stores in-frame clones only, minus some. This table holds 90,000 to 120,000 clones, 87% found once. The sample consisted of peripheral blood, taken 28 days after the second AZD1222 dose. These receptors were collected from an adult who received the AZD1222 COVID-19 vaccine.

The chain uses TRBV24-1 and TRBJ2-2; D is unresolved. Germline lookup yields CDR1 KGHDR and CDR2 SFDVKD. CDR3 length: 15 residues. The germline V and J ends were trimmed by 1 base and 8 bases, with 13 bases remaining between them. The CDR3 spells CATSDLSGIPGELFF. DNA of the CDR3: TGTGCCACCAGTGATTTATCTGGCATCCCGGGGGAGCTGTTTTTT.

This chain joins TRBV7-8 and TRBJ2-1; D unclear. Germline V gene sequence: CDR1 SGHVS, CDR2 FQNEAQ. Trimming removed 5 bases from V and 5 bases from J, with 4 bases in between. This CDR3 contains 11 residues. DNA for the CDR3: TGTGCCAGCAGCCGGAACAATGAGCAGTTCTTC. Amino acid sequence: CASSRNNEQFF.

CDR3 sequence: CASSEFNYGYTF. The CDR3 region has the DNA TGTGCCAGCAGCGAATTTAACTATGGCTACACCTTC. The chain has TRBV28 and TRBJ1-2; the D is unclear. CDR1 MDHEN and CDR2 SYDVKM come from the germline V gene. Between the trimmed V and J ends, which lost 6 bases and 1 base, there was a span of 6 bases. The CDR3 sequence is 12 residues long.

The chain carries TRBV18 and TRBJ2-1; D is possibly TRBD1 or TRBD2 (5 bases each). V lost 1 base, J lost 9 bases, and 19 bases lay in between. From germline, CDR1 is KGHSH and CDR2 LQKENI. The CDR3 spans 16 residues. As DNA, the CDR3 is TGTGCCAGCTCACCACTAAATGGGCTCGGGGCGGTTGAGCAGTTCTTC. This translates into CASSPLNGLGAVEQFF.

J is TRBJ2-3 and V is TRBV28; D may correspond to TRBD1 or TRBD2 (6 bases each). The germline CDR1 and CDR2 sequences are MDHEN and SYDVKM. Trimming took 4 bases from V and 3 from J, leaving 14 bases between them. This CDR3 spans 15 amino acids. For the CDR3, the DNA is TGTGCCAGCAGTTCCGGGAGAAGGGGGACAGATACGCAGTATTTT. It specifies CASSSGRRGTDTQYF.

V is TRBV2 and J is TRBJ2-1; D uncertain. The CDR3 sequence is 15 residues long. Trimming pared 1 base from V and 0 bases from J, leaving 7 bases between. From germline, CDR1 is SNHLY and CDR2 FYNNEI. For the CDR3, the DNA is TGTGCCAGCAGTGAAGGAGCAAGCTCCTACAATGAGCAGTTCTTC. It encodes CASSEGASSYNEQFF.

The chain links TRBV11-2 to TRBJ1-1, with D tentatively TRBD1 (5 bases). The germline CDR1 and CDR2 sequences are SGHAT and FQNNGV. The CDR3 extends over 13 amino acids. The V end was cut by 3 bases, the J end by 2 bases, with 7 bases between. Written as DNA, the CDR3 is TGTGCCAGCAGCTTGACAGATAACACTGAAGCTTTCTTT. Protein sequence: CASSLTDNTEAFF. Combining the CDR3 with reference TRBV11-2 and TRBJ1-1 gives the whole variable domain EAGVAQSPRYKIIEKRQSVAFWCNPISGHATLYWYQQILGQGPKLLIQFQNNGVVDDSQLPKDRFSAERLKGVDSTLKIQPAKLEDSAVYLCASSLTDNTEAFFGQGTRLTVV.

The chain couples TRBV19 to TRBJ1-1, with 7 bases aligning to TRBD1. V shed 3 bases and J 6 bases; nucleotides not matched to a gene: 10. CDR1 is LNHDA, CDR2 SQIVND, per germline (reference sequence). The CDR3 extends over 15 amino acids. This CDR3 is CASSMKRGQVSEAFF. DNA for the CDR3: TGTGCCAGTAGTATGAAGAGGGGGCAGGTCTCTGAAGCTTTCTTT.

This clone has more than one count but fewer than ten. The V call is TRBV2, the J call TRBJ1-2, with D perhaps matching TRBD1 (6 bases). Germline loops: CDR1 SNHLY, CDR2 FYNNEI. CDR3 length: 12 residues. The V end was cut by 4 bases, the J end by 12 bases, with 15 bases between. The CDR3 spells CASSGPGQVNTF. The CDR3 DNA reads TGTGCCAGCAGTGGGCCGGGACAAGTAAACACCTTC.

The CDR3 reads CASSQRDSLNEKLFF. The CDR3 nucleotides are TGTGCCAGCAGCCAAAGGGACAGTCTAAATGAAAAACTGTTTTTT. The chain couples TRBV5-4 to TRBJ1-4, with TRBD1 identical over 7 bases. After removal of 4 bases from V and 5 bases from J, the junction contained 8 bases not matched to a gene. The CDR3 loop spans 15 amino acids. The germline CDR1 and CDR2 sequences are SGHNT and YYREEE (reference sequence). Full variable domain (outside the CDR3, taken from reference TRBV5-4 and TRBJ1-4): ETGVTQSPTHLIKTRGQQVTLRCSSQSGHNTVSWYQQALGQGPQFIFQYYREEENGRGNFPPRFSGLQFPNYSSELNVNALELDDSALYLCASSQRDSLNEKLFFGSGTQLSVL.